The table lists the clone carrying this T cell receptor beta chain with a few counts. Its antigen is not known. Assay used: immunoSEQ multiplex PCR; TCRdb lists only in-frame clones, some missing. The sample has more than 100,000 clones, roughly 87% seen once. This CDR3 has 19 amino acids. The data were taken from a study of T cell responses to AZD1222 COVID-19 vaccine. Study-wide points: Targets within unmutated variant regions were reportedly found for nearly half of spike-specific TCRs. White British people made up most donors, females outnumbered males, and clonal diversity was possibly underestimated. Repertoires in all cases were sampled only once the peak T cell response had passed.

The material was peripheral blood, obtained on day 0 of AZD1222 vaccination. V is TRBV21-1 and J is TRBJ1-5. TRBV21-1 is given as a pseudogene. The clonotype originates from an adult in good health. The CDR3 loop reads CASSKVGHLHRDLNQPQHF. The CDR3, as DNA: TGTGCCAGCAGCAAAGTAGGCCACCTCCACCGGGATCTCAATCAGCCCCAGCATTTT.